These 11 T cell receptor beta chains were sequenced from one sample in a study of blood T cell repertoires in COVID-19. TCRdb's table, derived via immunoSEQ multiplex PCR, lists solely in-frame clones and lacks some. The sample lists 25,000 to 30,000 clones, roughly 90% occurring once. Specimen: peripheral blood. These receptor sequences come from a man aged 70 or older with active or convalescent COVID-19.

The chain links TRBV5-8 to TRBJ1-1; tentatively, D is TRBD1 (5 bases). The CDR3 length is 15 residues. Germline CDR1 reads SGHTS; CDR2 reads YDEGEE. Between the trimmed V and J ends, which lost 3 bases and 1 base, there was a span of 13 bases. Here the CDR3 reads CASSSGRVWNTEAFF. The CDR3 DNA is TGTGCCAGCAGCTCTGGCAGGGTTTGGAACACTGAAGCTTTCTTT.

The chain's CDR3 is CASIWLNTIYF. The CDR3 bases are TGTGCCAGCATTTGGCTAAACACCATATATTTT. The V gene is TRBV2, the J gene TRBJ1-3; D ambiguous. Germline V gives CDR1 SNHLY, CDR2 FYNNEI. The CDR3 is 11 amino acids. The V gene lost 7 bases and the J gene lost 6 bases, with 7 bases spanning the gap.

The chain joins TRBV30 to TRBJ1-1, with D uncertain. The V and J ends lost 0 bases and 0 bases respectively, with 5 bases between them. The germline V gene has CDR1 GTSNPN and CDR2 SVGIG (reference sequence). This CDR3 region has 13 residues. The CDR3 sequence is CAWSVLVNTEAFF. The CDR3 DNA reads TGTGCCTGGAGTGTACTCGTGAACACTGAAGCTTTCTTT.

This chain links TRBV4-1 with TRBJ1-5; D is possibly TRBD1 (5 bases). This CDR3 has 15 residues. V gave up 0 bases and J gave up 4 bases, with 10 bases separating them. CDR1 is MGHRA, CDR2 YSYEKL, per germline. As DNA, the CDR3 is TGCGCCAGCAGCCAAGAATTGTCAGGGAATCAGCCCCAGCATTTT. It yields the protein CASSQELSGNQPQHF.

CDR3 region: CASSDRGTNNSPLHF. The DNA of the CDR3 is TGTGCCAGCAGTGACCGAGGCACTAATAATTCACCCCTCCACTTT. The chain recombines TRBV2 with TRBJ1-6, with no clear D. Germline values: CDR1 SNHLY, CDR2 FYNNEI. V was pared by 3 bases and J by 5 bases, with 11 bases between. The CDR3 has 15 residues.

V gene TRBV30 combines with J gene TRBJ1-6; D ambiguous. Germline assignment: CDR1 GTSNPN and CDR2 SVGIG (reference sequence). V was shortened by 5 bases and J by 10 bases, with 12 bases between the two germline ends. This CDR3 has 12 residues. For the CDR3, the DNA is TGTGCCTGGTCCCCGGGAGAATCACCCCTCCACTTT. Its protein is CAWSPGESPLHF.

The chain combines TRBV3-1 (or the pseudogene TRBV3-2) with TRBJ1-6; tentatively, D is TRBD1 (6 bases). Deletions cut 2 bases from V and 7 bases from J, with 12 bases between. CDR3 size: 15 residues. Germline-derived CDR1 and CDR2 are LGHDT and YNNKEL (reference sequence). The CDR3 is CASSQTGSGNSPLHF. The CDR3 DNA reads as TGTGCCAGCAGCCAAACAGGGTCGGGGAATTCACCCCTCCACTTT.

The rearrangement joins TRBV25-1 to TRBJ2-2; TRBD1 agrees at 12 bases. Per the germline V gene, CDR1 is MGHDK and CDR2 is SYGVNS. V was clipped by 7 bases and J by 5 bases; unmatched bases: 5. The CDR3 totals 15 residues. In nucleotides, the CDR3 is TGTGCCAGCAAGGGACAGGGGGCTTGGACCGGGGAGCTGTTTTTT. It translates to CASKGQGAWTGELFF.

The J gene is TRBJ1-6, the V gene TRBV7-2; TRBD1 matches at 8 bases. V dropped 8 bases and J dropped 7; count of bases not matched to a gene: 10. The CDR3 is made up of 15 amino acids. Germline CDR1 reads SGHTA; CDR2 reads FQGNSA. In nucleotides, the CDR3 is TGTGCCAGCTCCGACCGCAGACAGGGGAATTCACCCCTCCACTTT. Protein product: CASSDRRQGNSPLHF.

As regards this clone: Other DNA sequences in the same sample also yield this CDR3. CDR3 nucleotides: TGTGCCAGCAGTGCACAGGGGCGCTACTCTGGAAACACCATATATTTT. Its protein product is CASSAQGRYSGNTIYF. This rearrangement joins TRBV6-1 to TRBJ1-3, with TRBD1 identical over 7 bases. With 4 bases clipped from V and 0 bases from J, the junction kept 6 bases outside the gene matches. This CDR3 comprises 16 residues. Germline V gene data show CDR1 as MNHNS and CDR2 as SASEGT.

V is TRBV28 and J is TRBJ2-5; the match to TRBD2 covers 7 bases. This CDR3 contains 16 residues. Germline lookup yields CDR1 MDHEN and CDR2 SYDVKM. J gave up 0 bases and V 2 bases, and 6 bases lay outside the gene matches. The CDR3 DNA sequence: TGTGCCAGCAGTTTAGGAGGCGGGGGATACCAAGAGACCCAGTACTTC. Amino acid sequence: CASSLGGGGYQETQYF. The full variable domain, with the rest looked up from reference TRBV28 and TRBJ2-5, is DVKVTQSSRYLVKRTGEKVFLECVQDMDHENMFWYRQDPGLGLRLIYFSYDVKMKEKGDIPEGYSVSREKKERFSLILESASTNQTSMYLCASSLGGGGYQETQYFGPGTRLLVL.